This T cell receptor (beta chain) was sequenced for a study of T-cell reconstitution after alpha-beta-depleted transplantation in children. TCRbeta library construction was performed incorporating unique molecular identifiers. TCRdb ran MiXCR on the PCR reads and lists one entry per CDR3 protein. This sample yields hundreds of thousands of distinct CDR3 sequences, of which roughly 23% are seen a single time; approximately 14% belongs to the top ten. The CDR3 extends over 14 amino acids. J was trimmed by 1 base and V by 3 bases; bases with no gene match: 4. Germline values: CDR1 DFQATT, CDR2 SNEGSKA (reference sequence).

This TCR was recovered from a boy under two years old who had a stem cell transplant for acute myeloid leukemia, so the T cells may come from the graft donor. The chain combines TRBV20-1 with TRBJ2-5; 8 bases align to TRBD2. Source: PBMCs, mostly from graft donor cells, taken 360 days after TCRalphabeta/CD19-depleted stem cell transplant. The CDR3 is CSARAGGAQETQYF. The CDR3 bases are TGCAGTGCTAGGGCGGGGGGAGCCCAAGAGACCCAGTACTTC.